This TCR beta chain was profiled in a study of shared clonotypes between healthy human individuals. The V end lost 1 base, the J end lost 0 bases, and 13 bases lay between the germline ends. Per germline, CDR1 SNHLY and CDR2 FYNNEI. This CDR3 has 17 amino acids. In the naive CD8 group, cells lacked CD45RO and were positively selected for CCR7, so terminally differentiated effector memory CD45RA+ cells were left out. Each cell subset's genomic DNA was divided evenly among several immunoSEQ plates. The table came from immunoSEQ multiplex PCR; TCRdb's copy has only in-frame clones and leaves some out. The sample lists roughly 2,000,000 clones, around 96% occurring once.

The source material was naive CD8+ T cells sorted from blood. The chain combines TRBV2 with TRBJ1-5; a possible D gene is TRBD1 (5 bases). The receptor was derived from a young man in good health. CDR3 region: CASSEDSWGSSNQPQHF. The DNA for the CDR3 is TGTGCCAGCAGTGAAGATTCGTGGGGGAGTAGCAATCAGCCCCAGCATTTT.